This TCR beta chain was recorded in a study of blood T cells in healthy people across ages. This clonotype has more than one count but fewer than ten. Its antigen is still unknown. Using a J-beta primer mix together with a sample-barcoded 5' primer, a second PCR was run for roughly 6 to 11 cycles. MiXCR, run by TCRdb on the 5' RACE reads, gives a single entry per CDR3 protein. The sample includes approximately 700,000 distinct CDR3 sequences, 32% of them seen just once. The CDR3 is made up of 16 amino acids. Findings and limits, study-wide: Diversity estimated from one million T cells was considered an underestimate.

Material: blood. V usage is TRBV21-1 and J usage is TRBJ1-6. TRBV21-1 is a listed pseudogene. This clonotype was sampled from a woman over 75 in good health. The CDR3 sequence: CASSKRARGNNSPLHF. As DNA, the CDR3 is TGTGCCAGCAGCAAAAGGGCCCGGGGAAACAATTCACCCCTCCACTTT.